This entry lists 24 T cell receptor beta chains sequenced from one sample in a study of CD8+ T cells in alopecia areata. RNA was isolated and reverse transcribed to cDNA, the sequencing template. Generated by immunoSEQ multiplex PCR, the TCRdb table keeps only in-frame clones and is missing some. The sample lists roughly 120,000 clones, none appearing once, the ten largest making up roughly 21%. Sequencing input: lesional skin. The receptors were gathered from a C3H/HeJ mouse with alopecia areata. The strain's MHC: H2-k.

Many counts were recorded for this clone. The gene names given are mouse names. The sequenced CDR3 bases are TGTGCCAGCCACAGGGGGCATGACACCGGG. Translating it yields CASHRGHDTG. The complete CDR3 reads CASHRGHDTGQLYF. The V gene is TRBV13-3, the J gene TRBJ2-2; 9 positions agree with TRBD1. Read data end 4 residues before the CDR3 end; the end is taken from the germline J gene. Per the germline V gene, CDR1 is NNHDY and CDR2 is SYVADS. After removal of 7 bases from V and 3 bases from J, the junction contained 4 bases not matched to a gene. This CDR3 is built from 14 residues.

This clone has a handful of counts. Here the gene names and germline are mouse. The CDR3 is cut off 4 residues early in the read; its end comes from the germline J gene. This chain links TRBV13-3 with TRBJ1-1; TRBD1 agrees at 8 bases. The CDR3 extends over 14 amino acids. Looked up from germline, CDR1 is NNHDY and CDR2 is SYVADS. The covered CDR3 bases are TGTGCCAGCACCCCACAGGGGGGCGGCAGA. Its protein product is CASTPQGGGR. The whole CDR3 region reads CASTPQGGGREVFF.

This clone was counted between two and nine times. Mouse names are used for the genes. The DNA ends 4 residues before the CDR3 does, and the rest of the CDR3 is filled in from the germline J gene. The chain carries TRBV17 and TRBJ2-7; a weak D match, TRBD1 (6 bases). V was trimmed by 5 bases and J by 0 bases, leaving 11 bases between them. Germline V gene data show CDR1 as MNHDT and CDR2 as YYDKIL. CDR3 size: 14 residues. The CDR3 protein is CASSPGQSSYEQYF. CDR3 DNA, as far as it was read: TGTGCTAGCAGTCCTGGACAGAGCTCCTAT.

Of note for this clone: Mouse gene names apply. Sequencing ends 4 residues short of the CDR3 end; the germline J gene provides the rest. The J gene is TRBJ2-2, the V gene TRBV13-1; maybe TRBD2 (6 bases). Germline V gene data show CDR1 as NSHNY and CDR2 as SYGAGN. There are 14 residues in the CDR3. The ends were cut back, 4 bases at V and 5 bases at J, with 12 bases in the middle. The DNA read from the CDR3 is TGTGCCAGCAGTATTTGGGGGAGAACCGGG. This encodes CASSIWGRTG. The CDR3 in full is CASSIWGRTGQLYF.

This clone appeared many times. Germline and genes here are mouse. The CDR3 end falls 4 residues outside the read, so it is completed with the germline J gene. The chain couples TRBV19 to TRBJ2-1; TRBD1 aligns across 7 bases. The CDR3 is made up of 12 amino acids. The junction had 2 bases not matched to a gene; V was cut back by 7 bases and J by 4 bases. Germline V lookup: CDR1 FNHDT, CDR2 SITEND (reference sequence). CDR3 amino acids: CASGTVYAEQFF. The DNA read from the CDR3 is TGTGCCAGCGGGACAGTATATGCT.

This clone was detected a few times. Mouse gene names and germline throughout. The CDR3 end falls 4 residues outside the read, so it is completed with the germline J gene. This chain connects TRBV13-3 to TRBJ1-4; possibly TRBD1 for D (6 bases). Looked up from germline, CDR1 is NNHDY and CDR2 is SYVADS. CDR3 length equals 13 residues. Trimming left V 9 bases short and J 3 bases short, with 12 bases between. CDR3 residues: CATWGAPNERLFF. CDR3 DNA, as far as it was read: TGTGCCACCTGGGGGGCCCCCAACGAA.

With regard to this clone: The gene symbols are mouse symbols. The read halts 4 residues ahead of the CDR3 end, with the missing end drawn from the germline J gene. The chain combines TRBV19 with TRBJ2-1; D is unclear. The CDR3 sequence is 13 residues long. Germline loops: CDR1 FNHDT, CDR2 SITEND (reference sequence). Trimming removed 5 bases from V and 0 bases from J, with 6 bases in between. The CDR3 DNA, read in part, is TGTGCCAGCAGCAAAAATAACTATGCT. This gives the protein CASSKNNYA. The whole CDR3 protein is CASSKNNYAEQFF.

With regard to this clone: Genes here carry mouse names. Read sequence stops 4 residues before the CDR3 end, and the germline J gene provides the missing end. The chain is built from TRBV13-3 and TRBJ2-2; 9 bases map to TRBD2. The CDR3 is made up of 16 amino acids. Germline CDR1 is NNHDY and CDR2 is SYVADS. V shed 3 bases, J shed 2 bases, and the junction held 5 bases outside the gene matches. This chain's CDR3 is CASSAPTGGNTGQLYF. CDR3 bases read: TGTGCCAGCAGTGCCCCGACTGGGGGCAACACCGGG.

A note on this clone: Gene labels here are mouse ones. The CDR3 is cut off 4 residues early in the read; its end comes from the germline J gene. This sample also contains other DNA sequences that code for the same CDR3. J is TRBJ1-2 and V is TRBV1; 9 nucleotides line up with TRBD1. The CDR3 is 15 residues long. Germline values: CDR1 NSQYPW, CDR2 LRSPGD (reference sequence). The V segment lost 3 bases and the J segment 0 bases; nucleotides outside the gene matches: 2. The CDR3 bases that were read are TGCACCTGCAGTGCGAGGACAGGGGCAAACTCC. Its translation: CTCSARTGANS. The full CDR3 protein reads CTCSARTGANSDYTF.

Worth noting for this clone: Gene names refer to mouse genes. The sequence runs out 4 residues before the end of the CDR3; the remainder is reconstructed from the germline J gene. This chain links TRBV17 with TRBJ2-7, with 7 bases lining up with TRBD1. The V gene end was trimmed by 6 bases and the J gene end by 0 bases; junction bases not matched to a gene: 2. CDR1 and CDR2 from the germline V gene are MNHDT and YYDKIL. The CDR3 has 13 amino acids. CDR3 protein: CASRGTDSYEQYF. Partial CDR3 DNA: TGTGCTAGCAGGGGGACAGACTCCTAT. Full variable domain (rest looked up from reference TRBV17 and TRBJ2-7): DTTVKQNPRYKLARVGKPVNLICSQTMNHDTMYWYQKKPNQAPKLLLFYYDKILNREADTFEKFQSSRPNNSFCSLYIGSAGLEYSAMYLCASRGTDSYEQYFGPGTRLTVL.

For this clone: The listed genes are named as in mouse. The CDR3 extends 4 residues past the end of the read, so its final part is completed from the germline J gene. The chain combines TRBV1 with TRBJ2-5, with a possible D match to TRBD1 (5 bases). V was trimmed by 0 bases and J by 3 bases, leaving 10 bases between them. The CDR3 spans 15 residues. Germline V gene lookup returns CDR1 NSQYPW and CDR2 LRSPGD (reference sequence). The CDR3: CTCSADLDKQDTQYF. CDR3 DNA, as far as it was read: TGCACCTGCAGTGCAGACTTGGACAAACAAGAC.

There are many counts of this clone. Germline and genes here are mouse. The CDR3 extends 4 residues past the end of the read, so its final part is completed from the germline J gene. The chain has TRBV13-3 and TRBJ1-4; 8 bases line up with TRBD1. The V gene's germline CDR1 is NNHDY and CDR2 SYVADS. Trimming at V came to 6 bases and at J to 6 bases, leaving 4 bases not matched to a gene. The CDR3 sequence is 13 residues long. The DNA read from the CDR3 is TGTGCCAGCACACAGGGGGAGCACGAA. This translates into CASTQGEHE. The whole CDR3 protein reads CASTQGEHERLFF.

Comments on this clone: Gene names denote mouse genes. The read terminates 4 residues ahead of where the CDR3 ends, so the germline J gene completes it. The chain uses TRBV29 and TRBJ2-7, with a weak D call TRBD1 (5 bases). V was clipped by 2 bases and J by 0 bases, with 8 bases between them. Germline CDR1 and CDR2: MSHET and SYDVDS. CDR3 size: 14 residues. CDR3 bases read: TGTGCTAGCAGTTTAAGGGGTAGCTCCTAT. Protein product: CASSLRGSSY. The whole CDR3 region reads CASSLRGSSYEQYF.

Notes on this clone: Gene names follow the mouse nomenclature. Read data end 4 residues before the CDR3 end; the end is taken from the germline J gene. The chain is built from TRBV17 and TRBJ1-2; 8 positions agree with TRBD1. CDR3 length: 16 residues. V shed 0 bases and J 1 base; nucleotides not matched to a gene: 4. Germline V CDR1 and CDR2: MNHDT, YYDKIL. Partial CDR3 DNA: TGTGCTAGCAGTAGAGATCGTGGACAGGGAAACTCC. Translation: CASSRDRGQGNS. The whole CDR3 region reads CASSRDRGQGNSDYTF.

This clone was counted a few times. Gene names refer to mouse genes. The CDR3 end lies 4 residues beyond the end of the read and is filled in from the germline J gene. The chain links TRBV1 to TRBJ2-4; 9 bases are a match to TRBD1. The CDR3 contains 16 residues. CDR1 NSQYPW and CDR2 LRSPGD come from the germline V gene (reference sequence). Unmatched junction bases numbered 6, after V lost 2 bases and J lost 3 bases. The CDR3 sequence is CTCSAIYRGQQNTLYF. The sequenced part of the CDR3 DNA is TGCACCTGCAGTGCAATATACAGGGGGCAACAAAAC.

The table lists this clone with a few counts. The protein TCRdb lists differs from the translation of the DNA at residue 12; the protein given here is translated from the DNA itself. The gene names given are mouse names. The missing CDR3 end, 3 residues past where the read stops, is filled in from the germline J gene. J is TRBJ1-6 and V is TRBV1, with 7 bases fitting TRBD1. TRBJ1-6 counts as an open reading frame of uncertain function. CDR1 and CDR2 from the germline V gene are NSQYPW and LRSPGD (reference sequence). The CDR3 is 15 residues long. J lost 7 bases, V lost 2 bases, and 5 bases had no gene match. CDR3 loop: CTCSAHRDRNSPLYF. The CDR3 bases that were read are TGCACCTGCAGTGCACACCGGGACAGAAATTCGCCC.

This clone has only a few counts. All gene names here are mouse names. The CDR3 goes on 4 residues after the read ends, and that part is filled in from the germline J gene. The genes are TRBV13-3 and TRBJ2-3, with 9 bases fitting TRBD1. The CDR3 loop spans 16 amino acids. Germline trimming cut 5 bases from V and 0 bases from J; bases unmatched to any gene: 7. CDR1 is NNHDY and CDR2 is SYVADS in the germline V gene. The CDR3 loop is CASSATGQGSAETLYF. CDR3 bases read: TGTGCCAGCAGCGCCACGGGACAGGGTAGTGCAGAA.

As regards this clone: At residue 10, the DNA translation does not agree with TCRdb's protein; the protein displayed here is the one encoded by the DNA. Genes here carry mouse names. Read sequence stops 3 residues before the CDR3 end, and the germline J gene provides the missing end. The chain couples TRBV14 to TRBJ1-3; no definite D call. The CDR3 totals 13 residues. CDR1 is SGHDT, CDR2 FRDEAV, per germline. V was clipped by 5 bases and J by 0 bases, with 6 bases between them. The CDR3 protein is CASRTISGNTLYF. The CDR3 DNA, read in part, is TGTGCCAGCAGGACAATTTCTGGAAATACG.

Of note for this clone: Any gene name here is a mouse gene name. CDR3 DNA, as far as it was read: TGTGCCAGCAGTGATGCAAGGGGGGGGGAGGGCCAAGAC. It translates to CASSDARGGEGQD. The full CDR3 reads CASSDARGGEGQDTQYF. This chain joins TRBV13-3 and TRBJ2-5; tentatively, D is TRBD2 (7 bases). The read gets to within 4 residues of the CDR3 end, and the germline J gene fills in the rest. V was clipped by 0 bases and J by 2 bases, with 16 bases between them. The CDR3 is 17 amino acids. Germline V gene data show CDR1 as NNHDY and CDR2 as SYVADS.

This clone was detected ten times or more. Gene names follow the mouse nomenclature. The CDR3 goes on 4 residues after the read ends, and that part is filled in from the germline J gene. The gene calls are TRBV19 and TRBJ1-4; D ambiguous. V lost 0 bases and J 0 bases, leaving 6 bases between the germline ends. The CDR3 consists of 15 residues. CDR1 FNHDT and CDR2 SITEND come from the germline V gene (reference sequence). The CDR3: CASSIGQISNERLFF. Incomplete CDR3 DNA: TGTGCCAGCAGTATAGGACAAATTTCCAACGAA.

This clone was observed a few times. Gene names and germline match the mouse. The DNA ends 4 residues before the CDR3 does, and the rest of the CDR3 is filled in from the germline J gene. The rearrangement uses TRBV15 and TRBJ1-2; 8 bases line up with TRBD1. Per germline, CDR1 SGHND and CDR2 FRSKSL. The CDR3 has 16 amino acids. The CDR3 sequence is CASSLALVTGVSDYTF. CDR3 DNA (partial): TGTGCCAGCAGTTTAGCGCTTGTGACAGGGGTTTCC.

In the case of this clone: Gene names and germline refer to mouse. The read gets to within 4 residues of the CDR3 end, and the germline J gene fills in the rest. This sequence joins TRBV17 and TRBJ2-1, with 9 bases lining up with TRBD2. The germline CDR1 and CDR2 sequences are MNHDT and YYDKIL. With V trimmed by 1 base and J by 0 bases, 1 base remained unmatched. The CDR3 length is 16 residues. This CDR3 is CASSRGTGVNYAEQFF. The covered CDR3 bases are TGTGCTAGCAGTAGAGGGACTGGGGTTAACTATGCT. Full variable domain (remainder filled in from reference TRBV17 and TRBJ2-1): DTTVKQNPRYKLARVGKPVNLICSQTMNHDTMYWYQKKPNQAPKLLLFYYDKILNREADTFEKFQSSRPNNSFCSLYIGSAGLEYSAMYLCASSRGTGVNYAEQFFGPGTRLTVL.

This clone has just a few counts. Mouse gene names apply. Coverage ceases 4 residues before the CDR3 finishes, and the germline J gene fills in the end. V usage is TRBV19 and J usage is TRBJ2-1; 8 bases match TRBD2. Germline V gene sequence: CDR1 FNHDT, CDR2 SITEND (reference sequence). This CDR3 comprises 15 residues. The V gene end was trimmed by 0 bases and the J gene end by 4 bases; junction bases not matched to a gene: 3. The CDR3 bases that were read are TGTGCCAGCAGTATAGGCTGGGGGGATTATGCT. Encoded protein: CASSIGWGDYA. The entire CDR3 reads CASSIGWGDYAEQFF.

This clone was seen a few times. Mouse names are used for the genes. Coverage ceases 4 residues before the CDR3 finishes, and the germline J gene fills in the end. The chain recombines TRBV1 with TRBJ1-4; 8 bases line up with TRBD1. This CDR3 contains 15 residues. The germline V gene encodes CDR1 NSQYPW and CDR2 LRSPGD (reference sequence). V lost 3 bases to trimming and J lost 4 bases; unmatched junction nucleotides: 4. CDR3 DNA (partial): TGCACCTGCAGTGCCCCACAGGGGGGCAACGAA. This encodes CTCSAPQGGNE. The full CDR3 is CTCSAPQGGNERLFF.